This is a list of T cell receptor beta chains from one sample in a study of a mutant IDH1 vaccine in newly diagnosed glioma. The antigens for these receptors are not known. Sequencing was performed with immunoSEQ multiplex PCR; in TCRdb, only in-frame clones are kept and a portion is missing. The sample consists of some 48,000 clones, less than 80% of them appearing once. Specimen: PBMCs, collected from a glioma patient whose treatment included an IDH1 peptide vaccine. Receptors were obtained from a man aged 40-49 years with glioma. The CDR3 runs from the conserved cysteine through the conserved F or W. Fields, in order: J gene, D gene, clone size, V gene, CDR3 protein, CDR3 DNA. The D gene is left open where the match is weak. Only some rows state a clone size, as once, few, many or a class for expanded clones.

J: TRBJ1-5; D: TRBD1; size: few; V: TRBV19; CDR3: CASTTTGQGDQPQHF; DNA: TGTGCCAGTACCACCACTGGACAGGGCGATCAGCCCCAGCATTTT
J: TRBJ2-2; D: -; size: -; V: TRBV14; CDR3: CASSRVITGELFF; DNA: TGTGCCAGCTCGAGGGTGATCACCGGGGAGCTGTTTTTT
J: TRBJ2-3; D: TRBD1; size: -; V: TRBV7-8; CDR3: CASSLYRGSTDTQYF; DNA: TGTGCCAGCAGCCTATACAGGGGTAGCACAGATACGCAGTATTTT
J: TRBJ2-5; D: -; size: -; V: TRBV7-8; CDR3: CASSWGTHQETQYF; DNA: TGTGCCAGCAGCTGGGGGACACACCAAGAGACCCAGTACTTC
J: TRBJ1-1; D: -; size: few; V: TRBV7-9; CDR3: CASSYPEAFF; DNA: TGTGCCAGCAGCTACCCTGAAGCTTTCTTT
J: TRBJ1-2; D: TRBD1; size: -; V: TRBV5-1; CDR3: CASSSGQEGFGYTF; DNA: TGCGCCAGCAGCTCGGGACAGGAAGGGTTTGGCTACACCTTC
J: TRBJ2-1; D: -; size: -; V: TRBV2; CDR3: CASSIHIEQFF; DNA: TGTGCCAGCAGTATCCACATTGAGCAGTTCTTC
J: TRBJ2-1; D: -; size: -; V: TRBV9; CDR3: CASSDSGTIGNEQFF; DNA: TGTGCCAGCAGCGATTCCGGGACCATAGGGAATGAGCAGTTCTTC
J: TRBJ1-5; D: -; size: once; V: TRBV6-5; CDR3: CASSYYKRNQPQHF; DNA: TGTGCCAGCAGTTACTACAAGAGGAACCAGCCCCAGCATTTT
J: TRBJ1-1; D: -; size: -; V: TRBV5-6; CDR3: CASSQYDRNTEAFF; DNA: TGTGCCAGCAGCCAATACGACAGGAACACTGAAGCTTTCTTT
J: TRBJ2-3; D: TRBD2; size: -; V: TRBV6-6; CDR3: CASTTSGASTDTQYF; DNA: TGTGCCAGCACGACAAGCGGGGCTAGCACAGATACGCAGTATTTT
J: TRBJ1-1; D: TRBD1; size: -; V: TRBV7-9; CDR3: CASSLKGQGNTEAFF; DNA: TGTGCCAGCAGCCTGAAGGGACAGGGGAACACTGAAGCTTTCTTT
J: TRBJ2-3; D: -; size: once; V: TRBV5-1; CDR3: CASSRRQASTDTQYF; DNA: TGCGCCAGCAGCCGAAGACAGGCCAGCACAGATACGCAGTATTTT
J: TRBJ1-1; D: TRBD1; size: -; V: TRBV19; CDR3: CASSMSGQGARGTEAFF; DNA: TGTGCCAGTAGTATGTCAGGACAGGGGGCGCGCGGAACTGAAGCTTTCTTT
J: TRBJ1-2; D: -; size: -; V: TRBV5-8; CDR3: CASSLDSSYGYTF; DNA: TGTGCCAGCAGCCTGGACAGCAGCTATGGCTACACCTTC
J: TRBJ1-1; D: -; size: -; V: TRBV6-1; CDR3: CASSETRDTEAFF; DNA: TGTGCCAGCAGTGAAACCAGGGACACTGAAGCTTTCTTT
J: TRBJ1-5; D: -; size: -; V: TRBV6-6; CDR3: CASRRGQTGANQPQHF; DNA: TGTGCCAGCAGGCGGGGCCAAACTGGGGCCAATCAGCCCCAGCATTTT